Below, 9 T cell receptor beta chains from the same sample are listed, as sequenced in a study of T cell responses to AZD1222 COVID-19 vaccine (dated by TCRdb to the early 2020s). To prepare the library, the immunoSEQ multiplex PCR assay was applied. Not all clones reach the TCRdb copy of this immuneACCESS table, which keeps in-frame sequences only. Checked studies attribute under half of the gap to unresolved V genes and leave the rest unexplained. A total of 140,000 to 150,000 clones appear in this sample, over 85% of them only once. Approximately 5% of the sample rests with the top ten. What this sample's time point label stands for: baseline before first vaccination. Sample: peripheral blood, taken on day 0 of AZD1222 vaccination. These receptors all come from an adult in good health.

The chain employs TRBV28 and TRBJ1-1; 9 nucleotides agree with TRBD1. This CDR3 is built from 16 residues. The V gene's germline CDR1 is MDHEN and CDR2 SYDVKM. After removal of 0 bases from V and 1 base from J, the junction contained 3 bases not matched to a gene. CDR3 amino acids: CASSLWTGGRNTEAFF. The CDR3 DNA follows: TGTGCCAGCAGTTTATGGACAGGGGGGAGGAACACTGAAGCTTTCTTT.

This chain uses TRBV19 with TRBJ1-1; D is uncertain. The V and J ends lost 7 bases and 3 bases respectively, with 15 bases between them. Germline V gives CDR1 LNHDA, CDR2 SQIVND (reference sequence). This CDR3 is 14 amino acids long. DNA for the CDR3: TGTGCCAGTACCCCATACGTGAGGGACACTGAAGCTTTCTTT. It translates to CASTPYVRDTEAFF. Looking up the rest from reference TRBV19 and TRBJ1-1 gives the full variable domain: DGGITQSPKYLFRKEGQNVTLSCEQNLNHDAMYWYRQDPGQGLRLIYYSQIVNDFQKGDIAEGYSVSREKKESFPLTVTSAQKNPTAFYLCASTPYVRDTEAFFGQGTRLTVV.

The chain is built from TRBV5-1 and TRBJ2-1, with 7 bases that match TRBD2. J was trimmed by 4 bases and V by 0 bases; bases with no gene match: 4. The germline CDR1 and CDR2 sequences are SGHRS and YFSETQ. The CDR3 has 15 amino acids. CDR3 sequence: CASSLGAGAYNEQFF. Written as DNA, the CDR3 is TGCGCCAGCAGCTTGGGGGCGGGAGCTTACAATGAGCAGTTCTTC.

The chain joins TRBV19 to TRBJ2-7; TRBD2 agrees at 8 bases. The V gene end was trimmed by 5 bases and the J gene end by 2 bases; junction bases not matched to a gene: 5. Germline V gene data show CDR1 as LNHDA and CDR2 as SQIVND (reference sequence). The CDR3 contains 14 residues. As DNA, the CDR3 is TGTGCCAGTAGTCCCAGCGGGAGCCCCTACGAGCAGTACTTC. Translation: CASSPSGSPYEQYF.

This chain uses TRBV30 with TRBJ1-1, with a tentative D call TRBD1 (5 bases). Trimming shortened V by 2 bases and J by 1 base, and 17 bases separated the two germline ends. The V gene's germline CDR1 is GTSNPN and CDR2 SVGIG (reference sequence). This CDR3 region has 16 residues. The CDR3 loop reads CAWSPSWGRRNTEAFF. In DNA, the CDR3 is TGTGCCTGGAGTCCCTCCTGGGGCAGGAGGAACACTGAAGCTTTCTTT.

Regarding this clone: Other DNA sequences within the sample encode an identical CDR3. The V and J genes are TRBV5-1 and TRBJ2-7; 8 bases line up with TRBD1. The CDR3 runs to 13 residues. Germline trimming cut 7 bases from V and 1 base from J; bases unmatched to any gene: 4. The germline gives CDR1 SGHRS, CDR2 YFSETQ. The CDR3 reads CASRRTGSYEQYF. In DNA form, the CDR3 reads TGCGCCAGCCGTAGGACAGGGTCCTACGAGCAGTACTTC. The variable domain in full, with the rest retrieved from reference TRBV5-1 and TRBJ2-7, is KAGVTQTPRYLIKTRGQQVTLSCSPISGHRSVSWYQQTPGQGLQFLFEYFSETQRNKGNFPGRFSGRQFSNSRSEMNVSTLELGDSALYLCASRRTGSYEQYFGPGTRLTVT.

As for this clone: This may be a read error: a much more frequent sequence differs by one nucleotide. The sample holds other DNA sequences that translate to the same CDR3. The CDR3 spells CASSLSSGNNQPQHF. CDR3 DNA: TGTGCCAGCAGCTTAAGTTCTGGTAACAATCAGCCCCAGCATTTT. V usage is TRBV11-1 and J usage is TRBJ1-5; D is undetermined. Germline lookup yields CDR1 SGHAT and CDR2 FQDESV (reference sequence). Trimming took off 2 bases at V and 3 bases at J, with 11 bases between the two ends. The CDR3 contains 15 residues.

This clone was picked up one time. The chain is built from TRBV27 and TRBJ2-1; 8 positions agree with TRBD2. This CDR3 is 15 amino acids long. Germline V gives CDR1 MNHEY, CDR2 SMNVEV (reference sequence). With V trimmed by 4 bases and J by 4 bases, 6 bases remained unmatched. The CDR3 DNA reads TGTGCCAGCAGTTCTAGCGGGTACTCATACAATGAGCAGTTCTTC. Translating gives CASSSSGYSYNEQFF.

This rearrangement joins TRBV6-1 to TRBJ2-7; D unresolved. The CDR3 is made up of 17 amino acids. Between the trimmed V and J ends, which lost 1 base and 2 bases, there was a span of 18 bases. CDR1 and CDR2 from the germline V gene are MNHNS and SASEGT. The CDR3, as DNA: TGTGCCAGCAGTGAAGGGGCGGCAAGGGCGATACCCTACGAGCAGTACTTC. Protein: CASSEGAARAIPYEQYF.